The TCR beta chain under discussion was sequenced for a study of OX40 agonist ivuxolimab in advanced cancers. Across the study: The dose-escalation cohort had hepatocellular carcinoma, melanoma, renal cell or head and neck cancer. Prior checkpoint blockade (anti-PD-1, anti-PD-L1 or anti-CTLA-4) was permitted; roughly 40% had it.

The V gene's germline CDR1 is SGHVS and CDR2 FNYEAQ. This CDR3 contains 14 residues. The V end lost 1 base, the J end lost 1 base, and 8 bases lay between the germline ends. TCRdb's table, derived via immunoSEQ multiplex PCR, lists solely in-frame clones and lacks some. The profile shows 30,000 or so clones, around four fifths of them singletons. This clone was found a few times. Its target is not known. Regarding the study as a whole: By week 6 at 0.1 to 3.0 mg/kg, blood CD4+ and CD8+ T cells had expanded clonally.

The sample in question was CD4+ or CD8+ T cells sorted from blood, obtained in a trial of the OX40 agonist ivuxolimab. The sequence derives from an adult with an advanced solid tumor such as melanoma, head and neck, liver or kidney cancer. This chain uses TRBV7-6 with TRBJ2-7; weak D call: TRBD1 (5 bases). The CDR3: CASSLEAGSYEQYF. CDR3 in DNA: TGTGCCAGCAGCTTAGAGGCAGGGTCCTACGAGCAGTACTTC. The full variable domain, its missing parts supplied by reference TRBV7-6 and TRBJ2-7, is GAGVSQSPRYKVTKRGQDVALRCDPISGHVSLYWYRQALGQGPEFLTYFNYEAQQDKSGLPNDRFSAERPEGSISTLTIQRTEQRDSAMYRCASSLEAGSYEQYFGPGTRLTVT.